This entry lists 17 T cell receptor beta chains sequenced from one sample in a study of a mutant IDH1 vaccine in newly diagnosed glioma. Described time point: week 23, last vaccination. A single vaccine dose contained 300 ug of mutant IDH1 20-mer peptide, and topical imiquimod was used with it. No antigen has been identified for these receptors. Clones were read by immunoSEQ multiplex PCR, and TCRdb kept only the in-frame ones, dropping some. The sample yields 30,000 to 40,000 clones, roughly 76% seen once. This material consisted of PBMCs, taken from a glioma patient whose treatment included an IDH1 peptide vaccine. Every receptor here comes from a man aged 35 to 55 with glioma.

This chain connects TRBV6-5 to TRBJ1-2, with TRBD1 matching over 8 bases. The V segment lost 6 bases and the J segment 2 bases; nucleotides outside the gene matches: 2. Per the germline V gene, CDR1 is MNHEY and CDR2 is SVGAGI. The CDR3 runs to 13 residues. CDR3 sequence (DNA): TGTGCCAGCAGGGGACAGGCAAACTATGGCTACACCTTC. This gives the protein CASRGQANYGYTF.

This sequence joins TRBV6-5 and TRBJ2-2; D unresolved. The CDR3 length is 13 residues. With 0 bases removed from V and 7 bases from J, the gap between germline ends came to 6 bases. Germline V lookup: CDR1 MNHEY, CDR2 SVGAGI. CDR3 region: CASSYSRFGELFF. In DNA, the CDR3 is TGTGCCAGCAGTTACTCGAGGTTCGGGGAGCTGTTTTTT.

This chain connects TRBV7-2 to TRBJ2-3; 7 nucleotides align to TRBD2. The CDR3 runs 18 residues. Per the germline V gene, CDR1 is SGHTA and CDR2 is FQGNSA. The V gene end was trimmed by 5 bases and the J gene end by 0 bases; junction bases not matched to a gene: 14. The CDR3 region has the DNA TGTGCCAGCAGCCCAAAGTTTTCAGCGGGGCATAGCACAGATACGCAGTATTTT. Translated, it gives CASSPKFSAGHSTDTQYF.

The chain combines TRBV5-6 with TRBJ2-7; D may be TRBD1 (6 bases). Germline V gene lookup returns CDR1 SGHDT and CDR2 YYEEEE. The germline V and J ends were trimmed by 2 bases and 7 bases, with 19 bases remaining between them. This CDR3 comprises 15 residues. The CDR3 here is CASSFSGTPRKEQYF. For the CDR3, the DNA is TGTGCCAGCAGCTTCTCCGGGACACCTCGGAAAGAGCAGTACTTC.

The CDR3 here is CASSPGLAGNTDTQYF. The CDR3 region has the DNA TGCGCCAGCAGCCCAGGACTAGCGGGGAACACAGATACGCAGTATTTT. The chain uses TRBV5-1 and TRBJ2-3, with 12 bases fitting TRBD2. Germline V CDR1 and CDR2: SGHRS, YFSETQ. The CDR3 is 16 residues long. J gave up 2 bases and V 4 bases, and 5 bases lay outside the gene matches.

The chain recombines TRBV2 with TRBJ1-6; perhaps TRBD1 as D (6 bases). The CDR3 spans 15 residues. Germline CDR1 is SNHLY and CDR2 is FYNNEI. V was clipped by 3 bases and J by 7 bases, with 13 bases between them. CDR3 sequence reads: CASSDGRQVNSPLHF. The CDR3 region has the DNA TGTGCCAGCAGTGACGGGAGACAGGTGAATTCACCCCTCCACTTT.

This sequence joins TRBV6-6 and TRBJ2-3, with 10 bases fitting TRBD2. Germline lookup yields CDR1 MNHNY and CDR2 SVGAGI (reference sequence). V dropped 3 bases and J dropped 6; count of bases not matched to a gene: 6. This CDR3 has 15 residues. CDR3 DNA sequence: TGTGCCAGCAGTTATAGCGGGGGGCCCGGGGATACGCAGTATTTT. Translating gives CASSYSGGPGDTQYF.

The gene calls are TRBV11-3 and TRBJ1-1; D is perhaps TRBD1 (6 bases). This CDR3 has 19 residues. Trimming took off 3 bases at V and 0 bases at J, with 23 bases between the two ends. CDR1 and CDR2 from the germline V gene are SGHNT and YENEEA. The CDR3 loop is CASSFPLGAGGGMNTEAFF. CDR3 coding DNA: TGTGCCAGCAGCTTCCCGCTGGGGGCCGGGGGAGGAATGAACACTGAAGCTTTCTTT.

In DNA, the CDR3 is TGTGCCTGGATGTCGGAGACCAATTCACCCCTCCACTTT. It specifies CAWMSETNSPLHF. The rearrangement joins TRBV30 to TRBJ1-6, with unresolved D. The germline V and J ends were trimmed by 4 bases and 7 bases, with 11 bases remaining between them. This CDR3 region has 13 residues. CDR1 GTSNPN and CDR2 SVGIG come from the germline V gene (reference sequence).

Points on this clone: At one of its ends the junction is not consistent with the germline gene, which may arise from a read error. The chain uses TRBV5-4 and TRBJ1-1, with D possibly TRBD1 on 6 matching bases. CDR3 size: 14 residues. Per the germline V gene, CDR1 is SGHNT and CDR2 is YYREEE (reference sequence). As DNA, the CDR3 is TGCGCCAGCAGCCACCTGGGGGCGAACACTGAAGCTTTCTTT. It encodes CASSHLGANTEAFF.

The rearrangement joins TRBV9 to TRBJ1-2, with TRBD1 as a possible D gene (5 bases). Trimming removed 9 bases from V and 8 bases from J, with 17 bases in between. From germline, CDR1 is SGDLS and CDR2 YYNGEE. The CDR3 is 12 amino acids. CDR3 coding DNA: TGTGCCACCCACAGGCCGGGAGTGGGCTACACCTTC. Translation: CATHRPGVGYTF.

Here the CDR3 DNA reads TGTGCCAGCAGCTTAGGTGGTAGGGACGAGCAGTACTTC. Translation gives CASSLGGRDEQYF. The chain employs TRBV7-9 and TRBJ2-7, with D hard to call. V dropped 1 base and J dropped 5 bases, with 9 bases sitting between them. The CDR3 contains 13 residues. CDR1 is SEHNR, CDR2 FQNEAQ, per germline (reference sequence).

The V and J genes are TRBV11-2 and TRBJ2-1, with TRBD2 matching over 11 bases. Germline V CDR1 and CDR2: SGHAT, FQNNGV. There are 17 residues in the CDR3. Losses at the gene ends were 6 bases for V and 7 bases for J; bases not matched to a gene: 14. The CDR3 spells CASSQTTSGNPRNEQFF. DNA of the CDR3: TGTGCCAGCAGTCAAACGACTAGCGGGAACCCCAGGAATGAGCAGTTCTTC.

This rearrangement joins TRBV11-1 to TRBJ1-2, with D maybe TRBD1 (6 bases). CDR1 and CDR2 (germline): SGHAT, FQDESV (reference sequence). There are 14 residues in the CDR3. Trimming took off 5 bases at V and 0 bases at J, with 10 bases between the two ends. The DNA of the CDR3 is TGTGCCAGCAGCCTCGGGACAACTAACTATGGCTACACCTTC. As protein: CASSLGTTNYGYTF. The variable domain in full, with the rest retrieved from reference TRBV11-1 and TRBJ1-2, is EAEVAQSPRYKITEKSQAVAFWCDPISGHATLYWYRQILGQGPELLVQFQDESVVDDSQLPKDRFSAERLKGVDSTLKIQPAELGDSAMYLCASSLGTTNYGYTFGSGTRLTVV.

The chain joins TRBV4-3 to TRBJ1-4, with 9 bases aligning to TRBD1. Germline lookup yields CDR1 LGHNA and CDR2 YSLEER. V dropped 1 base and J dropped 6; count of bases not matched to a gene: 3. CDR3 length equals 15 residues. The DNA of the CDR3 is TGCGCCAGCAGCCAAGCGACAGGGGGAGATGAAAAACTGTTTTTT. This sequence encodes CASSQATGGDEKLFF.

The rearrangement joins TRBV19 to TRBJ2-4, with D perhaps assigned TRBD1 or TRBD2 (5 bases each). Germline V lookup: CDR1 LNHDA, CDR2 SQIVND (reference sequence). V lost 3 bases to trimming and J lost 1 base, with 10 bases between them. CDR3 length: 15 amino acids. The CDR3 bases are TGTGCCAGTAGTATTCAGGGACCTGCCAAAAACATTCAGTACTTC. Encoded protein: CASSIQGPAKNIQYF.

The gene calls are TRBV7-2 and TRBJ2-1, with a possible D match to TRBD2 (6 bases). The V end was cut by 5 bases, the J end by 0 bases, with 17 bases between. Germline loops: CDR1 SGHTA, CDR2 FQGNSA. This CDR3 comprises 17 residues. The CDR3 reads CASSLRRDFSSYNEQFF. CDR3 DNA sequence: TGTGCCAGCAGCCTACGTCGGGACTTTAGCTCCTACAATGAGCAGTTCTTC.